These 10 T cell receptor beta chains came from one sample sequenced in a study of T cells in Graves' hyperthyroidism and ophthalmopathy (dated by TCRdb to between 2018 and 2021). The library was produced with multiplex PCR. These reads were obtained on an Illumina HiSeq 2000. The TCR beta CDR3 regions were amplified from RNA transcripts. The TCR CDR3 was subjected to a first round of RT-PCR using the HTBI primer set and the Qiagen OneStep RT-PCR kit. In-frame beta chains were kept once TCRdb had trimmed the public reads at Q25 with fastp and called clones with MiXCR. Merged by CDR3 protein, the rows form single entries marked with the most common genes and DNA. The sample yields roughly 250,000 distinct CDR3 sequences; about 14% were counted once. 13% of the sample is in the top ten clones. Specimen: blood. The origin of the receptors is a woman between 40 and 50 years old with Graves' hyperthyroidism that later progressed to Graves' ophthalmopathy.

This clonotype was seen only once. The chain carries TRBV20-1 and TRBJ2-6; no clear D. Trimming took off 4 bases at V and 4 bases at J, with 5 bases between the two ends. The CDR3 loop spans 12 amino acids. Germline CDR1 reads DFQATT; CDR2 reads SNEGSKA (reference sequence). For the CDR3, the DNA is TGCAGTGCTATTCGCGGGGCCAACGTCCTGACTTTC. Amino acids: CSAIRGANVLTF.

The V gene is TRBV9, the J gene TRBJ2-5, with D uncertain. V was cut by 1 base and J by 5 bases, with 9 bases left in between. This CDR3 comprises 13 residues. CDR1 is SGDLS, CDR2 YYNGEE, per germline. The CDR3 coding sequence is TGTGCCAGCAGCGTATCCGCCCCGGAGACCCAGTACTTC. Protein: CASSVSAPETQYF.

In its sample, this clonotype was seen many times. The chain uses TRBV6-1 and TRBJ2-7; no clear D. CDR1 and CDR2 (germline): MNHNS, SASEGT. This CDR3 spans 15 amino acids. V gave up 7 bases and J gave up 3 bases, with 19 bases separating them. In DNA form, the CDR3 reads TGTGCCAGCATCACGATGCCTTCCGCACTCTACGAGCAGTACTTC. Its protein is CASITMPSALYEQYF.

This clonotype occurred many times. The chain combines TRBV2 with TRBJ2-3; 9 bases map to TRBD2. Germline V gene sequence: CDR1 SNHLY, CDR2 FYNNEI. Trimming took 6 bases from V and 4 from J; bases not matched to a gene: 8. The CDR3 sequence is 15 residues long. The DNA for the CDR3 is TGTGCCAGCAGGGGAGCTAGCGGGACCGCAGATACGCAGTATTTT. The encoded protein is CASRGASGTADTQYF. Full variable domain (rest looked up from reference TRBV2 and TRBJ2-3): EPEVTQTPSHQVTQMGQEVILRCVPISNHLYFYWYRQILGQKVEFLVSFYNNEISEKSEIFDDQFSVERPDGSNFTLKIRSTKLEDSAMYFCASRGASGTADTQYFGPGTRLTVL.

This clonotype was seen many times. J is TRBJ2-2 and V is TRBV5-1; 15 nucleotides match TRBD2. CDR3 length: 21 residues. The junction had 13 bases not matched to a gene; V was cut back by 3 bases and J by 1 base. Per the germline V gene, CDR1 is SGHRS and CDR2 is YFSETQ. Here the CDR3 reads CASSSSVGLAGGAVNTGELFF. Written as DNA, the CDR3 is TGCGCCAGCAGCTCCTCCGTGGGACTAGCGGGAGGAGCCGTGAACACCGGGGAGCTGTTTTTT.

This clonotype has ten or more counts. The chain couples TRBV28 to TRBJ2-3; D remains ambiguous. Trimming stripped 3 bases from V and 7 bases from J, with 11 bases between. CDR1 and CDR2 (germline): MDHEN, SYDVKM. This CDR3 region has 13 residues. The CDR3 loop is CASSFLAFNTQYF. In DNA form, the CDR3 reads TGTGCCAGCAGTTTCCTCGCGTTCAATACGCAGTATTTT.

This clonotype was counted at least ten times. For the CDR3, the DNA is TGTGCCATCAGGCCGGGACAGGGGGCAGATACGCAGTATTTT. Residues: CAIRPGQGADTQYF. The chain uses TRBV10-3 and TRBJ2-3; 11 bases map to TRBD1. J gave up 4 bases and V 6 bases, and 3 bases lay outside the gene matches. The CDR3 covers 14 residues. From germline, CDR1 is ENHRY and CDR2 SYGVKD.

The chain carries TRBV2 and TRBJ2-7; the D is unclear. Germline-derived CDR1 and CDR2 are SNHLY and FYNNEI. This CDR3 comprises 13 residues. V was cut by 7 bases and J by 2 bases, with 12 bases left in between. In DNA form, the CDR3 reads TGTGCCAGCACCCAAGGGCGTACCTACGAGCAGTACTTC. Protein: CASTQGRTYEQYF.

This clonotype was seen ten or more times. This chain links TRBV2 with TRBJ2-1, with D unresolved. From germline, CDR1 is SNHLY and CDR2 FYNNEI. The CDR3 is 17 amino acids. V was clipped by 5 bases and J by 0 bases, with 17 bases between them. CDR3 DNA: TGTGCCAGCAGTCCCCAGATTACCCCTAGCTCCTACAATGAGCAGTTCTTC. The encoded protein is CASSPQITPSSYNEQFF.

This clonotype showed up many times. The DNA of the CDR3 is TGTGCCAGCAGCCCGCTCCCCAGGGGCGAGCAGTACTTC. As protein: CASSPLPRGEQYF. The chain links TRBV7-3 to TRBJ2-7, with D possibly TRBD1 on 6 matching bases. Germline CDR1 reads SGHTA; CDR2 reads FQGTGA. This CDR3 has 13 residues. Trimming removed 5 bases from V and 6 bases from J, with 14 bases in between. Full variable domain (rest looked up from reference TRBV7-3 and TRBJ2-7): GAGVSQTPSNKVTEKGKYVELRCDPISGHTALYWYRQSLGQGPEFLIYFQGTGAADDSGLPNDRFFAVRPEGSVSTLKIQRTERGDSAVYLCASSPLPRGEQYFGPGTRLTVT.